The sequence of this TCR beta chain was determined in a study of blood T cells in healthy people across ages. Notes on the study in general: Unsorted PBMC material precluded a definitive naive versus antigen-experienced comparison.

Sample donors were healthy Caucasian individuals that came from Russia, aged about 6 to 100. Donors each provided 9.5 to 10 milliliters of peripheral blood. A sample-barcoded 5' primer and a J-beta primer mix were used in a second PCR of roughly 6 to 11 cycles. Template switching added a 12-random-nucleotide identifier to every cDNA molecule. TCRdb re-called the 5' RACE reads with MiXCR, one entry per CDR3 protein. The data contain hundreds of thousands of distinct CDR3 sequences, approximately 40% of them seen just once; the ten biggest clones take up around 30%. This CDR3 comprises 17 residues. With 0 bases clipped from V and 4 bases from J, the junction kept 10 bases outside the gene matches. Germline V gives CDR1 MNHEY, CDR2 SVGAGI. This clonotype was seen only a few times. What it binds is not known.

The sequence was collected from a man of 80 years or more in good health. The sequenced sample consisted of blood. The chain links TRBV6-5 to TRBJ2-7, with 9 bases identical to TRBD1. CDR3 sequence (DNA): TGTGCCAGCAGTTACTCTCAGACAGGGGGGCCCACTTACGAGCAGTACTTC. The encoded protein is CASSYSQTGGPTYEQYF.